Listed here are 4 T cell receptor beta chains from one sample, sequenced in a study of T cells in Graves' hyperthyroidism and ophthalmopathy. Amplified TCR beta CDR3 regions derived from RNA transcripts. The study used the HTBI primer set for a first-round RT-PCR of the TCR CDR3. TCRdb used MiXCR to reprocess the multiplex PCR reads, holding one entry per CDR3 protein. The sample lists approximately 870,000 distinct CDR3 sequences; 38% were seen once. Material: blood. The receptors were sampled from a man between 18 and 29 years old with Graves' hyperthyroidism.

The rearrangement joins TRBV29-1 to TRBJ2-1; 10 bases match TRBD2. CDR1 and CDR2 from the germline V gene are SQVTM and ANQGSEA. The CDR3 length is 15 residues. V lost 2 bases to trimming and J lost 8 bases; unmatched junction nucleotides: 9. The CDR3 bases are TGCAGCGTTGAAAAAGGGGCTAGCGGGAGTCATGAGCAGTTCTTC. Translating it yields CSVEKGASGSHEQFF.

This chain uses TRBV29-1 with TRBJ2-7; 11 bases are a match to TRBD1. The V gene's germline CDR1 is SQVTM and CDR2 ANQGSEA. The CDR3 is 12 amino acids. V dropped 7 bases and J dropped 2; count of bases not matched to a gene: 1. The CDR3 is CSGGQGAYEQYF. The CDR3 nucleotides are TGCAGCGGGGGACAGGGGGCCTACGAGCAGTACTTC.

This clonotype was counted at least ten times. The chain combines TRBV20-1 with TRBJ2-5; TRBD2 matches 7 bases. Trimming took 4 bases from V and 4 from J; bases not matched to a gene: 6. Germline CDR1 is DFQATT and CDR2 is SNEGSKA (reference sequence). This CDR3 is 13 amino acids long. CDR3 amino acids: CSAIHGLGETQYF. The CDR3 bases are TGCAGTGCTATCCACGGACTAGGAGAGACCCAGTACTTC.

This chain joins TRBV12-3 or TRBV12-4 and TRBJ2-7; D is uncertain. The CDR3 spans 16 residues. Trimming took off 5 bases at V and 2 bases at J, with 19 bases between the two ends. In nucleotides, the CDR3 is TGTGCCAGCAGTCCCTTACCGCCTTTTACAACCTACGAGCAGTACTTC. It yields the protein CASSPLPPFTTYEQYF.